These 5 T cell receptor beta chains originate from one sample sequenced in a study of T cell repertoires in cytomegalovirus infection. TCRdb re-analysed the reads in MiXCR, keeping a single row per CDR3 protein. Seen here are 200,000 to 300,000 distinct CDR3 sequences, around 9% observed once, and the top ten hold around 16%. Sequencing was carried out using PBMCs. Receptors were obtained from a human donor in good health (CMV status not recorded). Some clones in this sample may be carry-over from other donors' samples.

The sample holds a few counts of this clonotype. The chain employs TRBV5-4 and TRBJ2-2, with TRBD2 matching over 10 bases. The J segment lost 3 bases and the V segment lost 1 base, leaving 3 bases of the junction unmatched. CDR3 size: 16 residues. Looked up from germline, CDR1 is SGHNT and CDR2 is YYREEE (reference sequence). DNA of the CDR3: TGTGCCAGCAGCTTGCGGACTAGCGGAGACACCGGGGAGCTGTTTTTT. Its protein product is CASSLRTSGDTGELFF.

There are a few counts of this clonotype. The chain has TRBV24-1 and TRBJ2-1; 12 nucleotides match TRBD2. Per the germline V gene, CDR1 is KGHDR and CDR2 is SFDVKD. CDR3 length: 17 residues. V trimming: 2 bases; J trimming: 9 bases; junction bases outside the gene matches: 10. The CDR3 nucleotides are TGTGCCACCAGTGATTCGGAAGCGGCTAGCGGGAGGGTTGAGCAGTTCTTC. As protein: CATSDSEAASGRVEQFF.

This clonotype was picked up a small number of times. The V call is TRBV7-2, the J call TRBJ2-7, with unresolved D. Trimming left V 5 bases short and J 9 bases short, with 11 bases between. The CDR3 is made up of 11 amino acids. The germline gives CDR1 SGHTA, CDR2 FQGNSA. As DNA, the CDR3 is TGTGCCAGCAGCGCAAACATCGTGCAGTACTTC. Its protein product is CASSANIVQYF.

This clonotype was recorded many times. V and J are TRBV7-2 and TRBJ2-2; TRBD2 might be the D (6 bases). Trimming left V 0 bases short and J 0 bases short, with 11 bases between. Germline lookup yields CDR1 SGHTA and CDR2 FQGNSA. CDR3 length: 17 residues. The CDR3 here is CASSLAGGAPNTGELFF. DNA of the CDR3: TGTGCCAGCAGCTTAGCAGGCGGGGCCCCGAACACCGGGGAGCTGTTTTTT.

This clonotype was found many times. The rearrangement joins TRBV7-2 to TRBJ2-7, with a weak D call TRBD1 (5 bases). The germline V gene encodes CDR1 SGHTA and CDR2 FQGNSA. V gave up 4 bases and J gave up 3 bases, with 16 bases separating them. The CDR3 contains 15 residues. The CDR3 loop is CASSSKGALSYEQYF. The DNA of the CDR3 is TGTGCCAGCAGCTCGAAAGGGGCCCTTAGCTACGAGCAGTACTTC.